Below, 18 T cell receptor beta chains from the same sample are listed, as sequenced in a study of blood T cell repertoires in COVID-19. The assay was immunoSEQ multiplex PCR, and TCRdb's table has in-frame clones only and misses some. The sample shows about 97,000 clones, around 88% of them seen only once. The sequencing sample was made of peripheral blood. The receptors come from a man aged 50 or older with COVID-19, enrolled during active disease.

The chain recombines TRBV2 with TRBJ1-4; D is unclear. The germline gives CDR1 SNHLY, CDR2 FYNNEI. Trimming took 3 bases from V and 5 from J, leaving 10 bases between them. This CDR3 spans 14 amino acids. CDR3 loop: CASSEWYGNEKLFF. The CDR3 region has the DNA TGTGCCAGCAGTGAGTGGTACGGGAATGAAAAACTGTTTTTT. The variable domain in full, with the rest retrieved from reference TRBV2 and TRBJ1-4, is EPEVTQTPSHQVTQMGQEVILRCVPISNHLYFYWYRQILGQKVEFLVSFYNNEISEKSEIFDDQFSVERPDGSNFTLKIRSTKLEDSAMYFCASSEWYGNEKLFFGSGTQLSVL.

The V and J genes are TRBV23-1 and TRBJ1-5; maybe TRBD1 (5 bases). TRBV23-1 counts as an open reading frame of uncertain function. V was trimmed by 6 bases and J by 5 bases, leaving 20 bases between them. The CDR3 loop spans 16 amino acids. The CDR3 bases are TGCGCCAGCAGCCACTGCCCGACGGGGGAGGATCAGCCCCAGCATTTT. Its protein is CASSHCPTGEDQPQHF.

The chain couples TRBV7-9 to TRBJ1-5; D is perhaps TRBD1 (5 bases). V lost 11 bases, J lost 3 bases, and 14 bases lay in between. The CDR3 contains 13 residues. Looked up from germline, CDR1 is SEHNR and CDR2 is FQNEAQ (reference sequence). For the CDR3, the DNA is TGTGCCGGATCAACAGGCCCCAATCAGCCCCAGCATTTT. Residues: CAGSTGPNQPQHF.

V gene TRBV19 combines with J gene TRBJ1-2; the D is unclear. Germline lookup yields CDR1 LNHDA and CDR2 SQIVND (reference sequence). The CDR3 has 16 amino acids. V gave up 4 bases and J gave up 6 bases, with 21 bases separating them. The CDR3 coding sequence is TGTGCCAGTAGTAGGATAACGGCGGCGGGCCGAAATGGCTACACCTTC. The encoded protein is CASSRITAAGRNGYTF.

The chain carries TRBV6-6 and TRBJ1-5, with TRBD1 matching 9 bases. CDR1 and CDR2 (germline): MNHNY, SVGAGI (reference sequence). The CDR3 extends over 14 amino acids. V lost 5 bases to trimming and J lost 6 bases; unmatched junction nucleotides: 5. CDR3 nucleotide sequence: TGTGCCAGCAGTCGACAGGGGGGATTTCAGCCCCAGCATTTT. Its translation: CASSRQGGFQPQHF.

The chain has TRBV4-2 and TRBJ1-3; D is uncertain. The CDR3 length is 16 residues. V lost 0 bases, J lost 0 bases, and 9 bases lay in between. Germline CDR1 LGHNA, CDR2 YNFKEQ. The CDR3 region is CASSQEQILSGNTIYF. The CDR3 DNA is TGTGCCAGCAGCCAAGAGCAGATCCTCTCTGGAAACACCATATATTTT.

Written as DNA, the CDR3 is TGTGCCAGTAGTACCGGGACAGGGGTTAGCTATGGCTACACCTTC. Translated, it gives CASSTGTGVSYGYTF. The chain links TRBV19 to TRBJ1-2, with 10 positions matching TRBD1. V lost 4 bases and J lost 4; bases outside the gene matches: 6. The V gene's germline CDR1 is LNHDA and CDR2 SQIVND (reference sequence). This CDR3 is built from 15 residues.

The V and J genes are TRBV18 and TRBJ1-1; tentatively, D is TRBD1 (6 bases). In germline, CDR1 is KGHSH, CDR2 LQKENI. V lost 0 bases and J 8 bases, leaving 13 bases between the germline ends. The CDR3 runs 14 residues. Here the CDR3 reads CASSPPDRWIEAFF. The CDR3 region has the DNA TGTGCCAGCTCACCACCAGACAGGTGGATCGAAGCTTTCTTT.

This rearrangement joins TRBV6-1 to TRBJ1-2; 7 bases agree with TRBD1. V lost 0 bases and J lost 8; bases outside the gene matches: 9. The germline V gene has CDR1 MNHNS and CDR2 SASEGT. The CDR3 contains 15 residues. CDR3 sequence: CASSEAMTGTLGYTF. The CDR3 DNA sequence: TGTGCCAGCAGTGAAGCTATGACAGGGACCCTCGGCTACACCTTC.

The CDR3 region is CAINQGQGSYEQYF. CDR3 sequence (DNA): TGTGCCATCAACCAGGGACAGGGTTCCTACGAGCAGTACTTC. This sequence joins TRBV10-3 and TRBJ2-7, with 9 bases identical to TRBD1. Germline V CDR1 and CDR2: ENHRY, SYGVKD. The CDR3 is 14 residues long. The J segment lost 1 base and the V segment lost 7 bases, leaving 5 bases of the junction unmatched.

The chain carries TRBV19 and TRBJ2-2; the match to TRBD1 covers 11 bases. This CDR3 spans 14 amino acids. CDR1 is LNHDA and CDR2 is SQIVND in the germline V gene (reference sequence). Trimming removed 4 bases from V and 6 bases from J; junction bases left unmatched: 1. In nucleotides, the CDR3 is TGTGCCAGTAGTAAGGACAGGGGGCCCGGGGAGCTGTTTTTT. Its protein is CASSKDRGPGELFF.

This chain links TRBV18 with TRBJ2-1; a weak D match, TRBD1 (6 bases). CDR3 length: 14 residues. CDR1 is KGHSH and CDR2 is LQKENI in the germline V gene. V gave up 3 bases and J gave up 7 bases, with 13 bases separating them. In nucleotides, the CDR3 is TGTGCCAGCTCACCTTTCTCAGGGGAGAATGAGCAGTTCTTC. As protein: CASSPFSGENEQFF. Full variable domain (outside the CDR3, taken from reference TRBV18 and TRBJ2-1): NAGVMQNPRHLVRRRGQEARLRCSPMKGHSHVYWYRQLPEEGLKFMVYLQKENIIDESGMPKERFSAEFPKEGPSILRIQQVVRGDSAAYFCASSPFSGENEQFFGPGTRLTVL.

This clone has only a few counts. The chain is built from TRBV5-5 and TRBJ1-1; D is undetermined. The germline V gene has CDR1 SGHKS and CDR2 YYEKEE (reference sequence). The V and J ends lost 5 bases and 6 bases respectively, with 8 bases between them. The length of the CDR3 is 11 residues. CDR3 in DNA: TGTGCCAGCAGATCTGGCTCTGAAGCTTTCTTT. Translation gives CASRSGSEAFF.

CDR3 bases: TGTGCCTGGGCGAGCTCCTACGAGCAGTACTTC. It encodes CAWASSYEQYF. The chain couples TRBV30 to TRBJ2-7; D call uncertain. Per the germline V gene, CDR1 is GTSNPN and CDR2 is SVGIG (reference sequence). V lost 5 bases to trimming and J lost 0 bases, with 5 bases between them. This CDR3 is built from 11 residues.

The rearrangement joins TRBV12-3 or TRBV12-4 to TRBJ1-5; TRBD1 matches at 9 bases. The V segment lost 6 bases and the J segment 10 bases; nucleotides outside the gene matches: 7. The CDR3 is made up of 13 amino acids. The CDR3 here is CASRGTGNGPQHF. In DNA form, the CDR3 reads TGTGCCAGCAGAGGGACAGGGAATGGCCCCCAGCATTTT.

V and J are TRBV2 and TRBJ2-5, with TRBD2 matching 8 bases. This CDR3 comprises 16 residues. The V gene end was trimmed by 4 bases and the J gene end by 2 bases; junction bases not matched to a gene: 9. Germline assignment: CDR1 SNHLY and CDR2 FYNNEI. CDR3 nucleotide sequence: TGTGCCAGCAGTGTTATGCGGGGGGACTTACAAGAGACCCAGTACTTC. Protein sequence: CASSVMRGDLQETQYF. The whole variable domain, remainder taken from reference TRBV2 and TRBJ2-5, is EPEVTQTPSHQVTQMGQEVILRCVPISNHLYFYWYRQILGQKVEFLVSFYNNEISEKSEIFDDQFSVERPDGSNFTLKIRSTKLEDSAMYFCASSVMRGDLQETQYFGPGTRLLVL.

V and J are TRBV3-1 (or the pseudogene TRBV3-2) and TRBJ1-3; D unresolved. CDR1 and CDR2 (germline): LGHDT, YNNKEL (reference sequence). This CDR3 has 18 amino acids. Trimming took off 1 base at V and 4 bases at J, with 20 bases between the two ends. The CDR3 sequence is CASSQVLLLSAGGNTIYF. In DNA form, the CDR3 reads TGTGCCAGCAGCCAAGTCTTATTGCTTTCAGCGGGAGGAAACACCATATATTTT.

The chain employs TRBV18 and TRBJ2-7, with 11 bases identical to TRBD1. V dropped 3 bases and J dropped 3; count of bases not matched to a gene: 1. The CDR3 consists of 14 residues. Germline CDR1 and CDR2: KGHSH and LQKENI. CDR3 coding DNA: TGTGCCAGCTCACCCGGGACAGGGGGCTACGAGCAGTACTTC. It is translated as CASSPGTGGYEQYF.